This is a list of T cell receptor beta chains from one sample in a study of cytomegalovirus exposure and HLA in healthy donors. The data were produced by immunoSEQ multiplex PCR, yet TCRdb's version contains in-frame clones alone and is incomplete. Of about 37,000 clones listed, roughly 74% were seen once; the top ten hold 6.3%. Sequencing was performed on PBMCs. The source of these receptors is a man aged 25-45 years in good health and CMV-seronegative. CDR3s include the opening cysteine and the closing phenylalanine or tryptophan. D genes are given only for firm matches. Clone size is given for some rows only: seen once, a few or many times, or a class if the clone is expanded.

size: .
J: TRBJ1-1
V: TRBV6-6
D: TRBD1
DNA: TGTGCCAGCAGCCGGACAGGGTTGTTCGCTGAAGCTTTCTTT
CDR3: CASSRTGLFAEAFF

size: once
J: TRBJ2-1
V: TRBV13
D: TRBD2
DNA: TGTGCCAGCAGCTTAAGCCCCCCAGCGGGGGGGTCGAATGAGCAGTTCTTC
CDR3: CASSLSPPAGGSNEQFF

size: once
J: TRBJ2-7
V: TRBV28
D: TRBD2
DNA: TGTGCCAGCAGTTTATATCTAGCGGGAGGTGTTATGGGCGAGCAGTACTTC
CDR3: CASSLYLAGGVMGEQYF

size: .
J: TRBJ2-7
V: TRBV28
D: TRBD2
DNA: TGTGCCAGCAGTCAGAGACTAGCGGGATCCTACGAGCAGTACTTC
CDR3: CASSQRLAGSYEQYF

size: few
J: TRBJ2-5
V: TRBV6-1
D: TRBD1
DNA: TGTGCCAGCAGTGAAGGGTTTTTGGGACAGGGGGTGACCCAGTACTTC
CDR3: CASSEGFLGQGVTQYF

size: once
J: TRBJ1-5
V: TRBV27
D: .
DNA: TGTGCCAGCAGTTTAACCACCCAGAGCAATCAGCCCCAGCATTTT
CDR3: CASSLTTQSNQPQHF

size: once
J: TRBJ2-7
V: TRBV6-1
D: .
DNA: TGTGCCAGCATGGAAACAGGGAGCTCCTACGAGCAGTACTTC
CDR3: CASMETGSSYEQYF

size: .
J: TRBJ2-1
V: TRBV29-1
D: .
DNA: TGCAGCGTTGAAGATATTTCTAGCATCCATGAGCAGTTCTTC
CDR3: CSVEDISSIHEQFF

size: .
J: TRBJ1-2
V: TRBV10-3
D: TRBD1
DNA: TGTGCCATCAGTGGGGGGACAGGGGATCATGGCTACACCTTC
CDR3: CAISGGTGDHGYTF

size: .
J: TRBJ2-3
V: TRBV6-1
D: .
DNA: TGTGCCCACACCCCTGGAGGGTCGATCACAGATACGCAGTATTTT
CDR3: CAHTPGGSITDTQYF

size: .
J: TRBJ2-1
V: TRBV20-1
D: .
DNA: TGCAGTGCTGCCCCGAGGGATGAGCAGTTCTTC
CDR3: CSAAPRDEQFF

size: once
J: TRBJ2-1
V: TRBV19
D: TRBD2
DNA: TGTGCCAGTAGTAATTACCGGGACTACTACAATGAGCAGTTCTTC
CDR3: CASSNYRDYYNEQFF

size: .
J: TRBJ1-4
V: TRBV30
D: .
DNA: TGTGCCTGGAGTGTAACAGGATATAATGAAAAACTGTTTTTT
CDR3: CAWSVTGYNEKLFF

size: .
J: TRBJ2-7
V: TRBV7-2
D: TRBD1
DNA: TGTGCCAGCGCGACAGGGGTCTACGAGCAGTACTTC
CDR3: CASATGVYEQYF

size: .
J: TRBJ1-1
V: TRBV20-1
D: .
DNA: TGCAGTGCTAGACGGGAAACTGAAGCTTTCTTT
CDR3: CSARRETEAFF

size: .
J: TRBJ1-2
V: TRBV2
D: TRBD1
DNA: TGTGCCAGCGAATTCGACCGGAAGGGACAGTTATATGGCTACACCTTC
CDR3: CASEFDRKGQLYGYTF

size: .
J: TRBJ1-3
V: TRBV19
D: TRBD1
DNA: TGTGCCAGTAGTATAACCTCCAAAGGGGGCAGATCTGGAAACACCATATATTTT
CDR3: CASSITSKGGRSGNTIYF

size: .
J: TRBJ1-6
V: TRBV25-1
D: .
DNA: TGTGCCAGCAGATCCCCCGGCTCCTATAATTCACCCCTCCACTTT
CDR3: CASRSPGSYNSPLHF

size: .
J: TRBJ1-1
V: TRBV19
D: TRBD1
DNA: TGTGCCAGTAGCAACAGGGGGTTTGAAGCTTTCTTT
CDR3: CASSNRGFEAFF

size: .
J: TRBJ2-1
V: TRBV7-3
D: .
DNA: TGTGCCAGCAGTCCTGGGGGGACGTCCGACAATGAGCAGTTCTTC
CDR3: CASSPGGTSDNEQFF

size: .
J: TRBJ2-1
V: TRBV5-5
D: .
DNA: TGTGCCAGCAGCGTTTTTTTGAGCTCCTACAATGAGCAGTTCTTC
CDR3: CASSVFLSSYNEQFF

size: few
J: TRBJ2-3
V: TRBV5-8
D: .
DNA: TGTGCCTTCCAGGGTAGGGTCACAGATACGCAGTATTTT
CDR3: CAFQGRVTDTQYF

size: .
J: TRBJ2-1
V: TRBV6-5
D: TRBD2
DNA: TGTGCCAGCAGTGTATTAGCGGGAGGTTCCAGTGAGCAGTTCTTC
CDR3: CASSVLAGGSSEQFF

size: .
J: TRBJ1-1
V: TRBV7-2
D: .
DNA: TGTGCCAGCAGCTTAGGGGAGACTGAAGCTTTCTTT
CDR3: CASSLGETEAFF

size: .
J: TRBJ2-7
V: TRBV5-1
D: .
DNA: TGCGCCAGCAGCACAGGCTTCCGGGACATGTACTACGAGCAGTACTTC
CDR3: CASSTGFRDMYYEQYF

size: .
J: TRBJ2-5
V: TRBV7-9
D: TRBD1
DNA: TGTGCCAGCAGCTTCTACAGGGGGGAAGAGACCCAGTACTTC
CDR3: CASSFYRGEETQYF

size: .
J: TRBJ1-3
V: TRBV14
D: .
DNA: TGTGCCAGCAGCCAAGTGAGCTTCTCTGGAAACACCATATATTTT
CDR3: CASSQVSFSGNTIYF

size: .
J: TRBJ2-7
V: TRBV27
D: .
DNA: TGTGCCAGCAGCCTAGGCCCAGCTAGCTACGAGCAGTACTTC
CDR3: CASSLGPASYEQYF

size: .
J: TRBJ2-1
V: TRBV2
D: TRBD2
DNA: TGTGCCAGCAGTAAAGCGGGGGGCTACAATGAGCAGTTCTTC
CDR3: CASSKAGGYNEQFF

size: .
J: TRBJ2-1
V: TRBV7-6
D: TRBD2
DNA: TGTGCCAGCAGCTTTGATCTAGCGGACTACAATGAGCAGTTCTTC
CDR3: CASSFDLADYNEQFF

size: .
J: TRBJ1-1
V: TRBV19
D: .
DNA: TGTGCCAGTAGTATTACGGGGAACACTGAAGCTTTCTTT
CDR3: CASSITGNTEAFF

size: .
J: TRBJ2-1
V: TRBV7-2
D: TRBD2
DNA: TGTGCCAGCAGCTTAGATAGCGGGAGGTCCTACAATGAGCAGTTCTTC
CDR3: CASSLDSGRSYNEQFF

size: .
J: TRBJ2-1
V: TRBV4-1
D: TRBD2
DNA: TGCGCCAGCAGCCAAGAGAGCGGGCTAGCGGGGGGCTTACGTCTTTTTTACAATGAGCAGTTCTTC
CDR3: CASSQESGLAGGLRLFYNEQFF

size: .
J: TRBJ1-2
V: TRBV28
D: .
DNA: TGTGCCAGCAGAAAAACACAGGACAGAGGGTATGGCTACCCCTTC
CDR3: CASRKTQDRGYGYPF

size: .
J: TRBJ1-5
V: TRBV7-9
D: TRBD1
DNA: TGTGCCAGCAGCTTAGATTTGGAGACAGGGTGGAGAGGTCAGCCCCAGCATTTT
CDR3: CASSLDLETGWRGQPQHF

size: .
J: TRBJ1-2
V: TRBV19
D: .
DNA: TGTGCCAGTAGAGAACAGGGTCCTTTTAACTATGGCTACACCTTC
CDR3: CASREQGPFNYGYTF

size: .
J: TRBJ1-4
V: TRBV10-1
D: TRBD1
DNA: TGCGCCAGCAGTGAGTCCCAGGGGGCTAATGAAAAACTGTTTTTT
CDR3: CASSESQGANEKLFF

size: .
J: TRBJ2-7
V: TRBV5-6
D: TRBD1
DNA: TGTGCCAGCAGCGTCCCCGGAACAGGGGGATCCTACGAGCAGTACTTC
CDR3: CASSVPGTGGSYEQYF

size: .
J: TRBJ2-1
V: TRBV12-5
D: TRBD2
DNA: TGTGCTAGTGGTTTGGTGACGGGACTAGCGGGACCTAAGAGCTCCTACAATGAGCAGTTCTTC
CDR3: CASGLVTGLAGPKSSYNEQFF

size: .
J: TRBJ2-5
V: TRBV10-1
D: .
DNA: TGCGCCAGCAGTCGACAGATTCAAGAGACCCAGTACTTC
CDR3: CASSRQIQETQYF

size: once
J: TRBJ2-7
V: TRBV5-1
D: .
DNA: TGCGCCAGCAGCTTGGTGGGGGGAAACGAGCAGTACTTC
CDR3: CASSLVGGNEQYF

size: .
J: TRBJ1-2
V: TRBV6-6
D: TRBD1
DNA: TGTGCCAGCAGTGACGACAGGGGCAATAACTATGGCTACACCTTC
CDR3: CASSDDRGNNYGYTF

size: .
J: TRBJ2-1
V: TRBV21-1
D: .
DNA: TGTGCCAGCAGCTCCCGGACTAGCGGGGGGGCCCGGGCCTACAATGAGCAGTTCTTC
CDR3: CASSSRTSGGARAYNEQFF

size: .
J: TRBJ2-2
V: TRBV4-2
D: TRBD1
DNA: TGTGCCAGCAGGACACAGGGGTCCGGGGAGCTGTTTTTT
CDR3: CASRTQGSGELFF

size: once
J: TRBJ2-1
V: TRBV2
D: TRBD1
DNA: TGTGCCAGCAGCCTAAGGACAGGGGGGTACAATGAGCAGTTCTTC
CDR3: CASSLRTGGYNEQFF

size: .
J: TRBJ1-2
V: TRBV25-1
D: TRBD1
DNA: TGTGCCAGCAGTACCTCAGGGGGCCGCGGCTACACCTTC
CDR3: CASSTSGGRGYTF

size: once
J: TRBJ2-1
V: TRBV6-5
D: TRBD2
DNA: TGTGCCAGCAGCGACCGACTAGCGGGAGGACATGAGCAGTTCTTC
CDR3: CASSDRLAGGHEQFF

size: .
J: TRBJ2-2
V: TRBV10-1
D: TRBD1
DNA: TGCGCCAGCAGTGAGTTCCGACAGGGGCCCGGGGAGCTGTTTTTT
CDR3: CASSEFRQGPGELFF

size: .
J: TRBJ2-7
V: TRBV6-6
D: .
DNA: TGTGCCAGCTGTCCGGACAGCCTCTACGAGCAGTACTTC
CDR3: CASCPDSLYEQYF

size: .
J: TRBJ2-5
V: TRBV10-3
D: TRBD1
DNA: TGTGCCATCAGTACAGGGGGTGGGGAGACCCAGTACTTC
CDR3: CAISTGGGETQYF

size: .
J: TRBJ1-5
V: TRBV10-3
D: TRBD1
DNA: TGTGCCATCAGTGGGGCAGGGGGCGACAATCAGCCCCAGCATTTT
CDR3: CAISGAGGDNQPQHF

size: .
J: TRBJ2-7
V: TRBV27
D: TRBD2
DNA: TGTGCCAGCAGCCAAACCGGGACTAGCGCTTCCTACGAGCAGTACTTC
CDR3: CASSQTGTSASYEQYF

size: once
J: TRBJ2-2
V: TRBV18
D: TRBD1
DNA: TGTGCCAGCTCCCCCCGCGCACAGGGGCCCACCGGGGAGCTGTTTTTT
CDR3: CASSPRAQGPTGELFF

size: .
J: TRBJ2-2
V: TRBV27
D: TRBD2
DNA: TGTGCCAGCTCGGCACTAGCGAGTTCCGGGGAGCTGTTTTTT
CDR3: CASSALASSGELFF

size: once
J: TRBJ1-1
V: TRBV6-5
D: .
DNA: TGTGCCAGCAGTTACTCCCAGGGGTCCACTGAAGCTTTCTTT
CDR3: CASSYSQGSTEAFF

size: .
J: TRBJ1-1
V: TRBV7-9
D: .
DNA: TGTGCCAGCAGCTTCTCGGAGTTCAACACTGAAGCTTTCTTT
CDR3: CASSFSEFNTEAFF

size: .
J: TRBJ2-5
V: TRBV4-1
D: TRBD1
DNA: TGCGCCAGCAGCCAAACCGGGACAGGGCCGGGGACCCAGTACTTC
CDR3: CASSQTGTGPGTQYF